This TCR beta chain was recovered during a study of T-cell reconstitution after alpha-beta-depleted transplantation in children. Overall study findings and caveats: Where alpha-beta T cells came from about two months after transplant was reportedly several hundred expanded graft clones. Among T cells one year after transplant, newly produced cells accounted for most counts and diversity.

Preparing the TCRbeta library involved the use of unique molecular identifiers. TCRdb independently ran MiXCR on the PCR reads; one entry per CDR3 protein. The sample lists about 980,000 distinct CDR3 sequences; 25% to 35% were seen once. On this clonotype: Antigen specificity is unknown.

This receptor was identified in a boy younger than two who had a stem cell transplant for SCID, so the T cells may come from the graft donor. The sample here was PBMCs, mostly from graft donor cells, taken 360 days after TCRalphabeta/CD19-depleted stem cell transplant.

As DNA, the CDR3 is TGTGCCTGGAGCCGGAGCGGGGGGGCAACCGGGGAGCTGTTTTTT. This translates into CAWSRSGGATGELFF. The genes are TRBV30 and TRBJ2-2; 10 bases fit TRBD2. The CDR3 is made up of 15 amino acids. Germline assignment: CDR1 GTSNPN and CDR2 SVGIG (reference sequence). V trimming: 3 bases; J trimming: 5 bases; junction bases outside the gene matches: 6.